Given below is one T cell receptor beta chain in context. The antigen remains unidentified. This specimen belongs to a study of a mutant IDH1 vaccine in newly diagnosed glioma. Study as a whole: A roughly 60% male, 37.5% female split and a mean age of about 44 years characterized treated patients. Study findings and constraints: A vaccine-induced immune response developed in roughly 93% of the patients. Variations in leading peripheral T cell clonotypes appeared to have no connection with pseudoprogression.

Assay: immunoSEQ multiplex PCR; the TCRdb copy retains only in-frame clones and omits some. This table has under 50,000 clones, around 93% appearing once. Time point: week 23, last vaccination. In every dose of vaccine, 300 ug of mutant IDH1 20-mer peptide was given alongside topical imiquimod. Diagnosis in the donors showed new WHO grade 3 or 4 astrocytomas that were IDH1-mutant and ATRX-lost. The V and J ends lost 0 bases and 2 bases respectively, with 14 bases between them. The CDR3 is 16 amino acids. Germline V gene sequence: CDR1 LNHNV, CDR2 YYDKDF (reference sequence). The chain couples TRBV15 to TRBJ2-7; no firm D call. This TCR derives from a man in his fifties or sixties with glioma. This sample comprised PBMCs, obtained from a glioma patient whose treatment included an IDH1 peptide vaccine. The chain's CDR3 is CATSRDQGAGAYEQYF. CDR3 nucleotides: TGTGCCACCAGCAGAGATCAAGGAGCTGGGGCCTACGAGCAGTACTTC.